A selection of T cell receptor beta chains follows, all from one sample in a study of cytomegalovirus exposure and HLA in healthy donors. Only in-frame clones appear in the TCRdb table, and some are missing; sequencing was by immunoSEQ multiplex PCR. This repertoire shows under 150,000 clones, over 75% found once; its top ten account for over 4.5%. The material sequenced was PBMCs. The receptor source for this set is a woman aged 40 to 55 in good health and CMV-seropositive. Both conserved end residues are part of each CDR3. Each record gives: D gene, V gene, clone size, J gene, CDR3 protein, CDR3 DNA. A D gene is named only where the DNA matches it firmly. Some rows have no size entry. The others give once, few or many, or a class for an expanded clone.

D: TRBD1
V: TRBV5-1
size: .
J: TRBJ2-5
CDR3: CASSLEDRGEETQYF
DNA: TGCGCCAGCAGCTTGGAGGACAGGGGGGAAGAGACCCAGTACTTC

D: TRBD2
V: TRBV11-1
size: .
J: TRBJ2-1
CDR3: CASSLILAGGNEQFF
DNA: TGTGCCAGCAGCTTAATACTAGCGGGAGGAAATGAGCAGTTCTTC

D: TRBD2
V: TRBV5-1
size: .
J: TRBJ2-1
CDR3: CASSLTSGPDNEQFF
DNA: TGCGCCAGCAGCTTAACTAGCGGGCCTGACAATGAGCAGTTCTTC

D: TRBD1
V: TRBV4-3
size: .
J: TRBJ2-1
CDR3: CASSQGGQDSLFF
DNA: TGCGCCAGCAGCCAAGGAGGACAGGACAGCCTGTTCTTC

D: .
V: TRBV2
size: few
J: TRBJ2-7
CDR3: CASSEERGIPRGDEQYF
DNA: TGTGCCAGCAGTGAAGAGAGGGGTATCCCCAGGGGCGACGAGCAGTACTTC

D: .
V: TRBV9
size: .
J: TRBJ1-1
CDR3: CASSVATGMNTEAFF
DNA: TGTGCCAGCAGCGTAGCTACAGGGATGAACACTGAAGCTTTCTTT

D: TRBD2
V: TRBV7-2
size: .
J: TRBJ2-7
CDR3: CASSPATRSSTSGRIEQYF
DNA: TGTGCCAGCAGCCCAGCCACAAGAAGCTCCACTAGCGGGAGGATCGAGCAGTACTTC

D: TRBD2
V: TRBV15
size: .
J: TRBJ2-1
CDR3: CATSRGTSGRDNEQFF
DNA: TGTGCCACCAGCAGAGGTACTAGCGGGCGAGACAATGAGCAGTTCTTC

D: TRBD1
V: TRBV19
size: .
J: TRBJ2-3
CDR3: CASSTGQGGPDTQYF
DNA: TGTGCCAGTAGTACGGGACAGGGTGGGCCAGATACGCAGTATTTT

D: .
V: TRBV11-1
size: .
J: TRBJ1-2
CDR3: CASSSGTRGWYGYPF
DNA: TGTGCCAGCAGCTCCGGGACCAGGGGATGGTATGGCTACCCCTTC

D: .
V: TRBV19
size: .
J: TRBJ2-1
CDR3: CASTESARNEQFF
DNA: TGTGCCAGTACGGAGTCGGCTCGGAATGAGCAGTTCTTC

D: TRBD2
V: TRBV7-2
size: .
J: TRBJ2-6
CDR3: CASSATSGTLTNVLTF
DNA: TGTGCCAGCAGCGCAACTAGCGGGACTTTAACCAACGTCCTGACTTTC

D: TRBD1
V: TRBV13
size: .
J: TRBJ1-2
CDR3: CASSPRDRGGYGYTF
DNA: TGTGCCAGCAGCCCCCGGGACAGGGGAGGTTATGGCTACACCTTC

D: TRBD1
V: TRBV7-8
size: .
J: TRBJ2-3
CDR3: CASSLVGGQGLDTQYF
DNA: TGTGCCAGCAGCTTAGTAGGGGGACAGGGGTTGGATACGCAGTATTTT

D: .
V: TRBV4-3
size: .
J: TRBJ2-2
CDR3: CASSQGVQEYTGELFF
DNA: TGCGCCAGCAGCCAAGGGGTACAGGAGTACACCGGGGAGCTGTTTTTT

D: TRBD2
V: TRBV27
size: .
J: TRBJ2-7
CDR3: CASRSSGGAGTWEQYF
DNA: TGTGCCAGCAGGTCTAGCGGGGGGGCCGGTACCTGGGAGCAGTACTTC

D: .
V: TRBV2
size: .
J: TRBJ1-4
CDR3: CASDGIPPGEKLFF
DNA: TGTGCTAGTGATGGTATCCCTCCCGGTGAAAAACTGTTTTTT

D: .
V: TRBV7-2
size: .
J: TRBJ2-3
CDR3: CASSFRQSTDTQYF
DNA: TGTGCCAGCAGCTTTCGACAGAGCACAGATACGCAGTATTTT

D: .
V: TRBV9
size: .
J: TRBJ1-2
CDR3: CASSLRETSYGYTF
DNA: TGTGCCAGCAGCCTACGCGAGACAAGCTATGGCTACACCTTC

D: TRBD1
V: TRBV2
size: .
J: TRBJ2-7
CDR3: CASSRTGLTYEQYF
DNA: TGTGCCAGCAGTAGGACAGGTCTCACCTACGAGCAGTACTTC

D: TRBD2
V: TRBV10-3
size: .
J: TRBJ2-3
CDR3: CAITQYGGGRTDTQYF
DNA: TGTGCCATCACTCAATACGGGGGGGGTCGCACAGATACGCAGTATTTT

D: TRBD1
V: TRBV7-9
size: .
J: TRBJ2-5
CDR3: CASSLETGGPKETQYF
DNA: TGTGCCAGCAGCTTAGAGACAGGGGGCCCAAAAGAGACCCAGTACTTC

D: .
V: TRBV6-5
size: .
J: TRBJ2-1
CDR3: CASSRLGDEQFF
DNA: TGTGCCAGCAGTAGGCTAGGAGATGAGCAGTTCTTC

D: .
V: TRBV19
size: few
J: TRBJ1-1
CDR3: CASSSGLIGAFF
DNA: TGTGCCAGTAGTTCAGGGCTCATAGGGGCTTTCTTT

D: TRBD1
V: TRBV2
size: .
J: TRBJ1-6
CDR3: CASSGQGAVNSPLHF
DNA: TGTGCCAGCAGTGGACAGGGGGCTGTCAATTCACCCCTCCACTTT

D: TRBD1
V: TRBV28
size: .
J: TRBJ1-2
CDR3: CATGNNYGYTF
DNA: TGTGCGACAGGGAATAACTATGGCTACACCTTC

D: .
V: TRBV9
size: .
J: TRBJ2-5
CDR3: CASSVGAGANQETQYF
DNA: TGTGCCAGCAGCGTAGGGGCGGGGGCGAACCAAGAGACCCAGTACTTC

D: TRBD1
V: TRBV6-5
size: .
J: TRBJ1-1
CDR3: CASRRGQGTTEAFF
DNA: TGTGCCAGCAGGCGAGGACAGGGTACGACTGAAGCTTTCTTT

D: TRBD2
V: TRBV19
size: .
J: TRBJ2-2
CDR3: CASLRLAGGTNTGELFF
DNA: TGTGCCAGCCTCCGACTAGCGGGGGGCACGAACACCGGGGAGCTGTTTTTT

D: TRBD1
V: TRBV28
size: .
J: TRBJ2-5
CDR3: CASSAGQGLPETQYF
DNA: TGTGCCAGCAGTGCCGGACAGGGCCTACCGGAGACCCAGTACTTC

D: .
V: TRBV5-6
size: .
J: TRBJ1-1
CDR3: CASSGRTEGPEAFF
DNA: TGTGCCAGCAGCGGTAGGACAGAAGGCCCTGAAGCTTTCTTT

D: .
V: TRBV11-2
size: .
J: TRBJ1-3
CDR3: CASSITGSGNTIYF
DNA: TGTGCCAGCAGTATAACGGGCTCTGGAAACACCATATATTTT

D: .
V: TRBV29-1
size: .
J: TRBJ1-2
CDR3: CSVEFGGYGYTF
DNA: TGCAGCGTTGAATTTGGAGGCTATGGCTACACCTTC

D: .
V: TRBV7-2
size: .
J: TRBJ1-3
CDR3: CASSSGQPSGNTIYF
DNA: TGTGCCAGCAGCTCAGGACAGCCTTCTGGAAACACCATATATTTT

D: TRBD2
V: TRBV5-4
size: few
J: TRBJ2-7
CDR3: CASSLAPGLAHYEQYF
DNA: TGTGCCAGCAGCTTGGCCCCGGGACTAGCGCACTACGAGCAGTACTTC

D: .
V: TRBV9
size: .
J: TRBJ1-1
CDR3: CASSVEGALNTEAFF
DNA: TGTGCCAGCAGCGTAGAAGGGGCTCTTAACACTGAAGCTTTCTTT

D: .
V: TRBV6-1
size: .
J: TRBJ1-6
CDR3: CASSESQGRNSPLHF
DNA: TGTGCCAGCAGTGAAAGTCAGGGAAGGAATTCACCCCTCCACTTT

D: TRBD1
V: TRBV27
size: .
J: TRBJ2-1
CDR3: CASSLTGQGGLQGQQFF
DNA: TGTGCCAGCAGTTTAACCGGACAGGGAGGTCTTCAGGGGCAGCAGTTCTTC

D: .
V: TRBV19
size: .
J: TRBJ2-7
CDR3: CASSIGDWQHYEQYF
DNA: TGTGCCAGTAGTATAGGGGACTGGCAGCACTACGAGCAGTACTTC

D: .
V: TRBV29-1
size: few
J: TRBJ2-3
CDR3: CSVVEDTQYF
DNA: TGCAGCGTTGTGGAGGATACGCAGTATTTT

D: TRBD1
V: TRBV9
size: .
J: TRBJ1-2
CDR3: CASSKQGITAGYTF
DNA: TGTGCCAGCAGCAAACAGGGGATTACGGCGGGCTACACCTTC

D: .
V: TRBV19
size: once
J: TRBJ1-1
CDR3: CASTPWTARNTEAFF
DNA: TGTGCCAGTACCCCTTGGACAGCCCGGAACACTGAAGCTTTCTTT

D: TRBD1
V: TRBV5-4
size: .
J: TRBJ1-2
CDR3: CASSYLGQGAYGYTF
DNA: TGTGCCAGCAGCTACCTTGGACAGGGAGCGTATGGCTACACCTTC

D: TRBD2
V: TRBV7-2
size: .
J: TRBJ2-7
CDR3: CASSFLAGGPYEQYF
DNA: TGTGCCAGCAGCTTTCTAGCGGGAGGGCCGTACGAGCAGTACTTC

D: .
V: TRBV11-3
size: .
J: TRBJ2-1
CDR3: CASSSARDIGNEQFF
DNA: TGTGCCAGCAGCTCCGCCCGGGACATAGGGAATGAGCAGTTCTTC

D: TRBD1
V: TRBV7-9
size: .
J: TRBJ1-5
CDR3: CASSLEGTGHQPQHF
DNA: TGTGCCAGCAGCTTAGAGGGGACAGGGCATCAGCCCCAGCATTTT

D: .
V: TRBV21-1
size: .
J: TRBJ1-5
CDR3: CASSKVEQGRISNQPQHF
DNA: TGTGCCAGCAGCAAAGTGGAACAGGGAAGGATAAGCAATCAGCCCCAGCATTTT

D: TRBD1
V: TRBV28
size: .
J: TRBJ2-7
CDR3: CASSSIPSTGSDEQYF
DNA: TGTGCCAGCAGTTCAATCCCATCGACAGGGTCTGACGAGCAGTACTTC

D: .
V: TRBV28
size: .
J: TRBJ2-7
CDR3: CASSFGLSYEQYF
DNA: TGTGCCAGCAGTTTTGGCCTCTCCTACGAGCAGTACTTC

D: .
V: TRBV29-1
size: .
J: TRBJ2-7
CDR3: CSVGATTYEQYF
DNA: TGCAGCGTTGGGGCTACCACCTACGAGCAGTACTTC

D: TRBD1
V: TRBV25-1
size: .
J: TRBJ2-7
CDR3: CASSPNRGRTFRPYEQYF
DNA: TGTGCCAGCAGTCCTAACAGGGGGCGTACCTTTAGGCCTTACGAGCAGTACTTC

D: TRBD1
V: TRBV18
size: .
J: TRBJ1-5
CDR3: CASSPPGQGAGQPQHF
DNA: TGTGCCAGCTCACCACCCGGACAGGGGGCAGGTCAGCCCCAGCATTTT